Listed below are T cell receptor beta chains from one sample, sequenced in a study of blood T cell repertoires in COVID-19. Generated by immunoSEQ multiplex PCR, the TCRdb table keeps only in-frame clones and is missing some. Here the sample spans under 200,000 clones, about three quarters being singletons. The sequenced material came from peripheral blood. The receptors stem from a man between 60 and 75 years old with acute or convalescent COVID-19. Each CDR3 is given with its conserved first and last residue. The order of the fields is D gene, V gene, J gene, clone size, CDR3 protein, CDR3 DNA. A D gene is named only where the DNA matches it firmly. Part of the rows lack a size; the others show once, few, many or a class for expanded clones.

D gene: .
V gene: TRBV7-9
J gene: TRBJ1-5
clone size: few
CDR3 protein: CASSFEDNQPQHF
CDR3 DNA: TGTGCCAGCAGCTTTGAGGATAATCAGCCCCAGCATTTT

D gene: .
V gene: TRBV24-1
J gene: TRBJ2-7
clone size: .
CDR3 protein: CATSDGPLDEQYF
CDR3 DNA: TGTGCCACCAGTGATGGCCCCCTTGACGAGCAGTACTTC

D gene: TRBD1
V gene: TRBV7-6
J gene: TRBJ1-5
clone size: many
CDR3 protein: CASSPFNRDRSSNQPQHF
CDR3 DNA: TGTGCCAGCAGCCCCTTCAACCGGGACAGGAGTAGCAATCAGCCCCAGCATTTT

D gene: TRBD1
V gene: TRBV4-1
J gene: TRBJ1-1
clone size: .
CDR3 protein: CASSRGQGVAEAFF
CDR3 DNA: TGCGCCAGCAGCCGGGGACAGGGTGTTGCTGAAGCTTTCTTT

D gene: TRBD1
V gene: TRBV6-5
J gene: TRBJ1-2
clone size: .
CDR3 protein: CASTRDRRDYGYTF
CDR3 DNA: TGTGCCAGCACCCGGGACAGGAGAGACTATGGCTACACCTTC

D gene: .
V gene: TRBV28
J gene: TRBJ1-1
clone size: .
CDR3 protein: CASSLTGNTEAFF
CDR3 DNA: TGTGCCAGCAGTCTTACAGGGAACACTGAAGCTTTCTTT

D gene: TRBD1
V gene: TRBV28
J gene: TRBJ1-6
clone size: .
CDR3 protein: CASSPRTGYSPLHF
CDR3 DNA: TGTGCCAGCAGTCCCCGGACAGGGTATTCACCCCTCCACTTT

D gene: .
V gene: TRBV6-5
J gene: TRBJ1-2
clone size: few
CDR3 protein: CASKAAGGDYGYTF
CDR3 DNA: TGTGCCAGCAAGGCCGCGGGGGGCGACTATGGCTACACCTTC

D gene: .
V gene: TRBV9
J gene: TRBJ2-5
clone size: .
CDR3 protein: CASSVGVADEETQYF
CDR3 DNA: TGTGCCAGCAGCGTGGGAGTAGCGGATGAAGAGACCCAGTACTTC

D gene: .
V gene: TRBV5-1
J gene: TRBJ2-5
clone size: .
CDR3 protein: CASSPIRETQYF
CDR3 DNA: TGCGCCAGCAGCCCCATTCGGGAGACCCAGTACTTC

D gene: TRBD1
V gene: TRBV18
J gene: TRBJ1-2
clone size: .
CDR3 protein: CASSPQGADGYTF
CDR3 DNA: TGTGCCAGCTCACCACAGGGGGCTGATGGCTACACCTTC

D gene: TRBD1
V gene: TRBV18
J gene: TRBJ2-7
clone size: once
CDR3 protein: CASSPPLGQANYEQYF
CDR3 DNA: TGTGCCAGCTCACCTCCCTTGGGACAGGCTAACTACGAGCAGTACTTC

D gene: TRBD1
V gene: TRBV30
J gene: TRBJ2-7
clone size: .
CDR3 protein: CAWSLQGNEQYF
CDR3 DNA: TGTGCCTGGAGTCTACAGGGGAACGAGCAGTACTTC

D gene: .
V gene: TRBV18
J gene: TRBJ1-1
clone size: .
CDR3 protein: CASSPLRESGNTEAFF
CDR3 DNA: TGTGCCAGCTCACCACTCAGGGAATCGGGGAACACTGAAGCTTTCTTT

D gene: .
V gene: TRBV5-1
J gene: TRBJ1-2
clone size: .
CDR3 protein: CASSLSIGGDGYTF
CDR3 DNA: TGCGCCAGCAGCTTGAGTATCGGGGGGGATGGCTACACCTTC

D gene: .
V gene: TRBV4-1
J gene: TRBJ2-2
clone size: .
CDR3 protein: CASSQYPPDTLSGELFF
CDR3 DNA: TGCGCCAGCAGCCAATATCCACCGGACACCTTAAGCGGGGAGCTGTTTTTT

D gene: TRBD1
V gene: TRBV7-8
J gene: TRBJ1-3
clone size: .
CDR3 protein: CASSEDRVNTIYF
CDR3 DNA: TGTGCCAGCAGCGAGGACAGGGTAAACACCATATATTTT

D gene: .
V gene: TRBV30
J gene: TRBJ1-2
clone size: .
CDR3 protein: CAWSADRFYGYTF
CDR3 DNA: TGTGCCTGGAGCGCTGACAGGTTTTATGGCTACACCTTC

D gene: .
V gene: TRBV24-1
J gene: TRBJ1-1
clone size: .
CDR3 protein: CATSDFQGQEAFF
CDR3 DNA: TGTGCCACCAGTGATTTCCAGGGGCAAGAGGCTTTCTTT

D gene: TRBD1
V gene: TRBV30
J gene: TRBJ1-1
clone size: .
CDR3 protein: CAWKRQGNTEAFF
CDR3 DNA: TGTGCCTGGAAGAGACAGGGCAACACTGAAGCTTTCTTT

D gene: TRBD1
V gene: TRBV5-1
J gene: TRBJ1-6
clone size: .
CDR3 protein: CASRQGGNSPLHF
CDR3 DNA: TGCGCCAGTAGACAGGGGGGCAATTCACCCCTCCACTTT

D gene: .
V gene: TRBV19
J gene: TRBJ1-1
clone size: few
CDR3 protein: CASSIGWGRDTEAFF
CDR3 DNA: TGTGCCAGTAGTATTGGATGGGGCAGGGATACTGAAGCTTTCTTT

D gene: TRBD1
V gene: TRBV11-2
J gene: TRBJ2-7
clone size: .
CDR3 protein: CASSPGTAPLEQYF
CDR3 DNA: TGTGCCAGCAGCCCCGGGACAGCTCCCCTCGAGCAGTACTTC

D gene: .
V gene: TRBV9
J gene: TRBJ2-2
clone size: .
CDR3 protein: CASSAQGNTGELFF
CDR3 DNA: TGTGCCAGCAGCGCCCAGGGTAACACCGGGGAGCTGTTTTTT

D gene: .
V gene: TRBV19
J gene: TRBJ1-1
clone size: .
CDR3 protein: CASSYSMNTEAFF
CDR3 DNA: TGTGCCAGTAGTTACAGCATGAACACTGAAGCTTTCTTT

D gene: .
V gene: TRBV27
J gene: TRBJ1-4
clone size: .
CDR3 protein: CASKRRQNEKLFF
CDR3 DNA: TGTGCCAGCAAGAGGCGGCAGAATGAAAAACTGTTTTTT

D gene: TRBD1
V gene: TRBV19
J gene: TRBJ2-7
clone size: .
CDR3 protein: CASSPTGAYEQYF
CDR3 DNA: TGTGCCAGTAGTCCGACAGGGGCGTACGAGCAGTACTTC

D gene: TRBD1
V gene: TRBV5-6
J gene: TRBJ1-6
clone size: .
CDR3 protein: CASSSGTGDSPLHF
CDR3 DNA: TGTGCCAGCAGCTCCGGGACAGGGGATTCACCCCTCCACTTT

D gene: TRBD1
V gene: TRBV24-1
J gene: TRBJ1-5
clone size: .
CDR3 protein: CATSLGQGDNQPQHF
CDR3 DNA: TGTGCCACCAGTCTGGGACAGGGGGACAATCAGCCCCAGCATTTT

D gene: .
V gene: TRBV6-5
J gene: TRBJ1-2
clone size: few
CDR3 protein: CASSYSTGVKGYTF
CDR3 DNA: TGTGCCAGCAGTTACTCGACAGGAGTTAAGGGCTACACCTTC

D gene: .
V gene: TRBV19
J gene: TRBJ1-5
clone size: .
CDR3 protein: CASSIQEGSNQPQHF
CDR3 DNA: TGTGCCAGTAGTATACAGGAGGGGAGCAATCAGCCCCAGCATTTT

D gene: .
V gene: TRBV4-3
J gene: TRBJ2-3
clone size: .
CDR3 protein: CASSQDRGFTDTQYF
CDR3 DNA: TGCGCCAGCAGCCAAGATCGGGGATTCACAGATACGCAGTATTTT

D gene: TRBD1
V gene: TRBV7-2
J gene: TRBJ1-5
clone size: .
CDR3 protein: CASSLGGQWSNQPQHF
CDR3 DNA: TGTGCCAGCAGCTTAGGGGGACAGTGGAGCAATCAGCCCCAGCATTTT

D gene: .
V gene: TRBV25-1
J gene: TRBJ2-3
clone size: .
CDR3 protein: CAGAGPLTDTQYF
CDR3 DNA: TGTGCCGGGGCAGGGCCCCTAACAGATACGCAGTATTTT

D gene: .
V gene: TRBV7-2
J gene: TRBJ2-5
clone size: .
CDR3 protein: CASRNFGGGLGETQYF
CDR3 DNA: TGTGCCAGCAGAAACTTTGGGGGGGGCCTCGGTGAGACCCAGTACTTC

D gene: .
V gene: TRBV7-3
J gene: TRBJ2-3
clone size: .
CDR3 protein: CASSLNRGDTQYF
CDR3 DNA: TGTGCCAGCAGCTTAAATCGGGGTGATACGCAGTATTTT

D gene: .
V gene: TRBV2
J gene: TRBJ1-2
clone size: few
CDR3 protein: CASSRQIYGYTF
CDR3 DNA: TGTGCCAGCAGTAGACAGATCTATGGCTACACCTTC

D gene: .
V gene: TRBV24-1
J gene: TRBJ2-2
clone size: .
CDR3 protein: CATSDFDRGNTGELFF
CDR3 DNA: TGTGCCACCAGTGATTTTGACCGAGGGAACACCGGGGAGCTGTTTTTT

D gene: TRBD1
V gene: TRBV20-1
J gene: TRBJ1-1
clone size: once
CDR3 protein: CSASDRVVNEAFF
CDR3 DNA: TGCAGTGCTAGTGACAGGGTGGTAAATGAAGCTTTCTTT

D gene: TRBD1
V gene: TRBV6-6
J gene: TRBJ1-2
clone size: .
CDR3 protein: CASSSRTGDGYTF
CDR3 DNA: TGTGCCAGCAGTTCTCGAACAGGGGATGGCTACACCTTC

D gene: .
V gene: TRBV11-2
J gene: TRBJ2-5
clone size: once
CDR3 protein: CASSQTLGEETQYF
CDR3 DNA: TGTGCCAGCAGCCAGACCCTTGGAGAAGAGACCCAGTACTTC

D gene: TRBD1
V gene: TRBV19
J gene: TRBJ1-2
clone size: .
CDR3 protein: CASSDPGTGDMNYGYTF
CDR3 DNA: TGTGCCAGTAGTGACCCTGGGACAGGGGATATGAACTATGGCTACACCTTC

D gene: TRBD1
V gene: TRBV27
J gene: TRBJ2-7
clone size: .
CDR3 protein: CASSSPAIDRGSEREQYF
CDR3 DNA: TGTGCCAGCAGTTCACCCGCCATAGACAGGGGGTCGGAACGAGAGCAGTACTTC

D gene: .
V gene: TRBV3-1/TRBV3-2
J gene: TRBJ2-3
clone size: .
CDR3 protein: CASSQEQLDTQYF
CDR3 DNA: TGTGCCAGCAGCCAGGAACAGTTAGATACGCAGTATTTT

D gene: .
V gene: TRBV6-2/TRBV6-3
J gene: TRBJ1-5
clone size: .
CDR3 protein: CASSTEDQPQHF
CDR3 DNA: TGTGCCAGCAGTACAGAAGATCAGCCCCAGCATTTT

D gene: .
V gene: TRBV27
J gene: TRBJ2-1
clone size: .
CDR3 protein: CASSFGMNNEQFF
CDR3 DNA: TGTGCCAGCAGTTTCGGGATGAACAATGAGCAGTTCTTC